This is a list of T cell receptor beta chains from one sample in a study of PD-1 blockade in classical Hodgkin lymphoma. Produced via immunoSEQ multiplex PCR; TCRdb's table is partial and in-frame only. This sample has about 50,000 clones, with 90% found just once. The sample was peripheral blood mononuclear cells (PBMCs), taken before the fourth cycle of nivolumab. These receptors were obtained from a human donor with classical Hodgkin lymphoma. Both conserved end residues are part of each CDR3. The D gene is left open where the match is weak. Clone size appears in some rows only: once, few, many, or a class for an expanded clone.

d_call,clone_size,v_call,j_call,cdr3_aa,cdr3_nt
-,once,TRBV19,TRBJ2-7,CASSILARSSYEQYF,TGTGCCAGTAGTATCTTGGCTAGGAGCTCCTACGAGCAGTACTTC
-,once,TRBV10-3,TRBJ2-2,CATKGGGVNTGELFF,TGTGCCACCAAGGGTGGGGGAGTGAACACCGGGGAGCTGTTTTTT
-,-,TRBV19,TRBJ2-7,CASSNKPYEQYF,TGTGCCAGTAGTAACAAACCCTACGAGCAGTACTTC
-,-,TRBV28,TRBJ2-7,CASSLLQGLRYEQYF,TGTGCCAGCAGTTTACTTCAGGGCCTTCGGTACGAGCAGTACTTC
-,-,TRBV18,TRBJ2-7,CASSDNLEGEQYF,TGTGCCAGCTCAGATAACCTCGAGGGCGAGCAGTACTTC
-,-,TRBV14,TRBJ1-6,CASSQMGRGRNSPLHF,TGTGCCAGCAGCCAAATGGGACGGGGTAGGAATTCACCCCTCCACTTT
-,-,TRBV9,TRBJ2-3,CASSATDPNYDTQYF,TGTGCCAGCAGCGCAACGGACCCAAACTACGATACGCAGTATTTT
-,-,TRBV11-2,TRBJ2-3,CASSFGTQYF,TGTGCCAGCAGCTTCGGTACGCAGTATTTT
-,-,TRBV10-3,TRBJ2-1,CAISERAIRDNEQFF,TGTGCCATCAGTGAGCGGGCCATACGGGACAATGAGCAGTTCTTC
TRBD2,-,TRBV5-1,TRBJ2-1,CASSVGLAGGSTRDNEQFF,TGCGCCAGCAGCGTCGGACTAGCGGGAGGCTCTACGCGGGACAATGAGCAGTTCTTC
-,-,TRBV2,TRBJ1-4,CASREEMRNEKLFF,TGTGCCAGCAGGGAGGAGATGCGGAATGAAAAACTGTTTTTT
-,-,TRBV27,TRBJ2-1,CASSLGGALNEQFF,TGTGCCAGCAGTTTAGGCGGGGCCCTCAATGAGCAGTTCTTC
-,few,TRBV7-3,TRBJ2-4,CASSLGGGYIQYF,TGTGCCAGCAGCTTGGGGGGAGGTTACATTCAGTACTTC
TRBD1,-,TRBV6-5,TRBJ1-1,CASSPQGVGTEAFF,TGTGCCAGCAGTCCCCAGGGGGTAGGAACTGAAGCTTTCTTT
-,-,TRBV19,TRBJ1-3,CASRTDGNSGNTIYF,TGTGCCAGTAGGACGGACGGGAACTCTGGAAACACCATATATTTT
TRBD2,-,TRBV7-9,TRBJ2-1,CASSTQASGRAGEQFF,TGTGCCAGCAGCACTCAGGCTAGCGGGAGGGCGGGTGAGCAGTTCTTC
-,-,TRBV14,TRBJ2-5,CASSQVSGSETQYF,TGTGCCAGCAGCCAAGTCTCAGGGTCAGAGACCCAGTACTTC
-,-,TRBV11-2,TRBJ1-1,CASSRSPLQYTEAFF,TGTGCCAGCAGTCGATCCCCTTTGCAGTACACTGAAGCTTTCTTT
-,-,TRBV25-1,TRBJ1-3,CASSELAGSGSGNTIYF,TGTGCCAGCAGTGAACTCGCGGGGAGCGGCTCTGGAAACACCATATATTTT
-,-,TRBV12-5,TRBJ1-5,CASGLRGYPSNQPQHF,TGTGCTAGTGGCCTACGGGGCTACCCAAGCAATCAGCCCCAGCATTTT
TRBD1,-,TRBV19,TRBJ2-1,CASKRGQGWANEQFF,TGTGCCAGTAAACGGGGACAGGGATGGGCGAATGAGCAGTTCTTC
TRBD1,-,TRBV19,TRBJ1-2,CASSPRAGGYGYTF,TGTGCCAGTAGTCCCCGGGCAGGGGGTTATGGCTACACCTTC